This T cell receptor beta chain was captured in a study of beta chain features in type 1 diabetes. General study results and limits: Researchers report that Type 1 diabetes patients had moderately but significantly shorter TCRB CDR3s across all four CD4+ subsets.

The investigators reverse transcribed all of the isolated RNA, so they sequenced expressed TCRB transcripts. Data came from immunoSEQ multiplex PCR; TCRdb stores just in-frame clones and leaves some out. Of under 150,000 clones in the sample, around 8.8% were seen once. V lost 4 bases and J 4 bases, leaving 8 bases between the germline ends. From germline, CDR1 is SGHTA and CDR2 FQGNSA. The CDR3 runs to 13 residues. For this clone: Its antigen is still unknown.

The sample was central memory CD4+ T cells from blood. The TCR comes from a man aged 25 to 45 with type 1 diabetes. This chain links TRBV7-2 with TRBJ1-5; maybe TRBD1 (5 bases). CDR3 DNA sequence: TGTGCCAGCAGCTACGGACAAAATCAGCCCCAGCATTTT. Its protein is CASSYGQNQPQHF.